This T cell receptor beta chain was recorded in a study of T cell responses to AZD1222 COVID-19 vaccine. The study's findings and limits: Scientists sampled the repertoires only once the peak T cell response had passed. Regions 160-218 and 743-854 dominated among vaccine-associated CD4 TCRs spanning spike.

The CDR3 totals 13 residues. Germline V CDR1 and CDR2: SNHLY, FYNNEI. The junction had 7 bases not matched to a gene; V was cut back by 4 bases and J by 9 bases. Produced via immunoSEQ multiplex PCR; TCRdb's table is partial and in-frame only. This sample has about 94,000 clones, with around 89% found just once. With respect to this clone: Its antigen is undetermined.

Sequencing used peripheral blood, obtained 28 days after the second AZD1222 dose. The TCR sequence derives from an adult who received the AZD1222 COVID-19 vaccine. V usage is TRBV2 and J usage is TRBJ2-7, with 9 nucleotides matching TRBD1. DNA of the CDR3: TGTGCCAGCAGTGGGACAGGGGAAATTGGGCAGTACTTC. Translation gives CASSGTGEIGQYF. Drawing the rest from reference TRBV2 and TRBJ2-7, the complete variable domain is EPEVTQTPSHQVTQMGQEVILRCVPISNHLYFYWYRQILGQKVEFLVSFYNNEISEKSEIFDDQFSVERPDGSNFTLKIRSTKLEDSAMYFCASSGTGEIGQYFGPGTRLTVT.